The 6 T cell receptor beta chains given below trace back to one sample, sequenced in a study of T-cell memory formation after mild COVID-19. TCRdb independently ran MiXCR on the 5' RACE reads; one entry per CDR3 protein. Of 550,000 to 600,000 distinct CDR3 sequences in the sample, 20% to 25% were seen once. The sequenced sample was PBMCs or a T cell subset sorted from them (not recorded which). Receptors were obtained from an adult woman who had mild COVID-19 (a few samples of this study predate the infection). Cell type and time point are not known.

A few counts support this clonotype. The V gene is TRBV9, the J gene TRBJ2-3, with TRBD2 identical over 10 bases. The length of the CDR3 is 14 residues. Germline CDR1 and CDR2: SGDLS and YYNGEE. Trimming took 6 bases from V and 8 from J; bases not matched to a gene: 9. CDR3 in amino acids: CASTPLEREGTQYF. The CDR3, as DNA: TGTGCCAGCACCCCGTTGGAGCGGGAGGGTACGCAGTATTTT. Drawing the rest from reference TRBV9 and TRBJ2-3, the complete variable domain is DSGVTQTPKHLITATGQRVTLRCSPRSGDLSVYWYQQSLDQGLQFLIQYYNGEERAKGNILERFSAQQFPDLHSELNLSSLELGDSALYFCASTPLEREGTQYFGPGTRLTVL.

J is TRBJ2-1 and V is TRBV10-3; TRBD2 agrees at 7 bases. Germline CDR1 ENHRY, CDR2 SYGVKD. The length of the CDR3 is 13 residues. V gave up 4 bases and J gave up 5 bases; unmatched junction bases: 2. CDR3 loop: CAISAGLDNEQFF. The CDR3 region has the DNA TGTGCCATCAGTGCCGGACTAGACAATGAGCAGTTCTTC.

The chain employs TRBV29-1 and TRBJ2-2, with TRBD1 identical over 7 bases. The ends lost 6 bases at V and 2 bases at J; junction bases unmatched: 9. The length of the CDR3 is 15 residues. Germline CDR1 SQVTM, CDR2 ANQGSEA. CDR3 sequence: CSVSDRVYNTGELFF. CDR3 DNA sequence: TGCAGCGTATCAGACAGGGTTTACAACACCGGGGAGCTGTTTTTT.

This clonotype has a handful of counts. V is TRBV6-6 and J is TRBJ2-2; 11 bases map to TRBD2. This CDR3 is built from 18 residues. The germline gives CDR1 MNHNY, CDR2 SVGAGI (reference sequence). Losses at the gene ends were 4 bases for V and 1 base for J; bases not matched to a gene: 8. Here the CDR3 DNA reads TGTGCCAGCAGTTTACAAGGACTAGCGGGCGAGAACACCGGGGAGCTGTTTTTT. It codes for CASSLQGLAGENTGELFF.

The chain joins TRBV29-1 to TRBJ2-7; 10 bases agree with TRBD1. Looked up from germline, CDR1 is SQVTM and CDR2 is ANQGSEA. The CDR3 has 15 amino acids. Trimming removed 6 bases from V and 3 bases from J; junction bases left unmatched: 11. Written as DNA, the CDR3 is TGCAGCGTGGAGACAGAGACAGGGGGCCTCTACGAGCAGTACTTC. This sequence encodes CSVETETGGLYEQYF.

The V and J genes are TRBV4-1 and TRBJ2-3, with a weak D call TRBD2 (6 bases). Germline V gene lookup returns CDR1 MGHRA and CDR2 YSYEKL. V was pared by 4 bases and J by 1 base, with 21 bases between. This CDR3 spans 18 amino acids. The CDR3 spells CASSRPGTGPWGTDTQYF. Here the CDR3 DNA reads TGCGCCAGCAGCCGTCCCGGGACTGGTCCCTGGGGCACAGATACGCAGTATTTT.